This T cell receptor (beta chain) was profiled in a study of molecular identifiers for immune sequencing clone quantification. The study, taken as a whole, reports: Beyond 20 RNA copies, clones held over 97% of effector molecules, compared with under 1% in naive cells. Among 900,000 to 1,000,000 naive cells, spiked Jurkat TCR RNA from a single cell was reportedly detectable.

The sorting of naive CD8 T cells used the CD8+CD4-CCR7+CD45RA+ phenotype. Preparation methods for the bulk TCR libraries were those previously described, with listed TCR primers. One entry per CDR3 protein results from TCRdb running MiXCR on the PCR reads. The table shows about half a million distinct CDR3 sequences, with approximately 25% occurring only once. For this clonotype: What it binds is unknown. This may be a read error: a much more frequent sequence differs by one nucleotide.

From germline, CDR1 is SEHNR and CDR2 FQNEAQ (reference sequence). The length of the CDR3 is 14 residues. This chain connects TRBV7-9 to TRBJ2-7; D gene ambiguous. The sequenced sample was naive CD8+ T cells from blood, with Jurkat cell RNA spiked in. The subset denotes: FACS-sorted CD8+CD4-CCR7+CD45RA+ naive T cells. The source of this sequence is a human donor in good health. Some libraries in this study had Jurkat cell RNA spiked in. This CDR3 reads CASSLDGLPLEKYF. In nucleotides, the CDR3 is TGTGCCAGCAGCTTGGACGGGCTGCCCCTCGAGAAGTACTTC. Together with reference TRBV7-9 and TRBJ2-7, the CDR3 gives the full variable domain: DTGVSQNPRHKITKRGQNVTFRCDPISEHNRLYWYRQTLGQGPEFLTYFQNEAQLEKSRLLSDRFSAERPKGSFSTLEIQRTEQGDSAMYLCASSLDGLPLEKYFGPGTRLTVT.